One and the same sample provided the 23 T cell receptor beta chains below, sequenced in a study of blood T cell repertoires in COVID-19. Data came from immunoSEQ multiplex PCR; TCRdb stores just in-frame clones and leaves some out. The table lists 150,000 to 200,000 clones, roughly 79% of them singletons, with around 10% in the top ten. Sequencing was done on a sample of peripheral blood. The origin of the receptors is a woman in her thirties or forties with COVID-19, enrolled during active disease.

The chain has TRBV5-5 and TRBJ1-5; 9 bases agree with TRBD1. The CDR3 has 15 residues. With 2 bases clipped from V and 6 bases from J, the junction kept 6 bases outside the gene matches. Germline V gene lookup returns CDR1 SGHKS and CDR2 YYEKEE (reference sequence). The CDR3 DNA reads as TGTGCCAGCAGCTTCGGGACAGGGTTGGGTCAGCCCCAGCATTTT. Its protein product is CASSFGTGLGQPQHF.

This chain joins TRBV5-6 and TRBJ2-7; 10 positions match TRBD2. V shed 4 bases and J 2 bases; nucleotides not matched to a gene: 6. Germline CDR1 is SGHDT and CDR2 is YYEEEE. This CDR3 has 15 residues. The CDR3 DNA reads TGTGCCAGCAGCCCTACGGGACTAGCGACCTACGAGCAGTACTTC. Amino acid sequence: CASSPTGLATYEQYF.

This chain connects TRBV18 to TRBJ1-3, with TRBD1 as a possible D gene (5 bases). The CDR3 contains 15 residues. Germline V gives CDR1 KGHSH, CDR2 LQKENI. Trimming took off 2 bases at V and 2 bases at J, with 10 bases between the two ends. The CDR3 reads CASSPVRGTGNTIYF. CDR3 bases: TGTGCCAGCTCACCAGTGCGGGGGACTGGAAACACCATATATTTT.

The chain uses TRBV27 and TRBJ1-5; a weak D match, TRBD1 (6 bases). CDR1 and CDR2 from the germline V gene are MNHEY and SMNVEV (reference sequence). Trimming left V 5 bases short and J 2 bases short, with 10 bases between. The CDR3 has 14 residues. This chain's CDR3 is CASSQTGRNQPQHF. The CDR3 nucleotides are TGTGCCAGCAGTCAGACAGGACGCAATCAGCCCCAGCATTTT.

V is TRBV29-1 and J is TRBJ2-2; D perhaps matches TRBD2 (5 bases). Germline V lookup: CDR1 SQVTM, CDR2 ANQGSEA. This CDR3 region has 12 residues. Trimming took 5 bases from V and 8 from J, leaving 12 bases between them. The CDR3 nucleotides read TGCAGCGTTACGGGAATGGGAGGGGAGCTGTTTTTT. It specifies CSVTGMGGELFF.

The chain is built from TRBV5-1 and TRBJ1-4; weak D call: TRBD1 (6 bases). Trimming took 5 bases from V and 4 from J, leaving 18 bases between them. CDR1 and CDR2 (germline): SGHRS, YFSETQ. The CDR3 length is 16 residues. The CDR3 is CASRTGLGALNEKLFF. Written as DNA, the CDR3 is TGCGCCAGCAGGACTGGCCTGGGGGCCCTTAATGAAAAACTGTTTTTT.

The V gene is TRBV18, the J gene TRBJ2-2; perhaps TRBD1 as D (5 bases). The V and J ends lost 1 base and 7 bases respectively, with 10 bases between them. This CDR3 is built from 14 residues. Germline CDR1 KGHSH, CDR2 LQKENI. The CDR3 bases are TGTGCCAGCTCACCACGACCCAGGGACGGGGAGCTGTTTTTT. It translates to CASSPRPRDGELFF.

V gene TRBV3-1 (or the pseudogene TRBV3-2) combines with J gene TRBJ1-4, with a weak D call TRBD1 (6 bases). Trimming removed 5 bases at V and 0 bases at J, with 7 bases between. Germline V lookup: CDR1 LGHDT, CDR2 YNNKEL (reference sequence). The CDR3 totals 14 residues. In DNA, the CDR3 is TGTGCCAGCAGCAACAGGGCAACTAATGAAAAACTGTTTTTT. Protein product: CASSNRATNEKLFF.

The rearrangement uses TRBV6-5 and TRBJ1-5, with D perhaps TRBD1 (5 bases). The CDR3 has 14 amino acids. With 2 bases removed from V and 2 bases from J, the gap between germline ends came to 7 bases. Germline V lookup: CDR1 MNHEY, CDR2 SVGAGI. The CDR3 region is CASSYGGGNQPQHF. In nucleotides, the CDR3 is TGTGCCAGCAGTTACGGGGGGGGCAATCAGCCCCAGCATTTT.

The chain employs TRBV5-5 and TRBJ2-3, with TRBD1 matching over 7 bases. The V and J ends lost 4 bases and 4 bases, in that order; junction bases with no gene match: 15. CDR3 size: 17 residues. Germline CDR1 reads SGHKS; CDR2 reads YYEKEE (reference sequence). The CDR3 coding sequence is TGTGCCAGCAGCACCAATCTCGTGGCAGGGGGTCCAGATACGCAGTATTTT. Translating gives CASSTNLVAGGPDTQYF.

Of note for this clone: Other nucleotide sequences from this sample produce the same CDR3. V and J are TRBV24-1 and TRBJ2-3; TRBD2 matches 13 bases. The germline CDR1 and CDR2 sequences are KGHDR and SFDVKD. The V and J ends lost 4 bases and 2 bases, in that order; junction bases with no gene match: 5. CDR3 length equals 17 residues. DNA for the CDR3: TGTGCCACCAGTGACCGTACTAGCGGGAGGGTCACAGATACGCAGTATTTT. It encodes CATSDRTSGRVTDTQYF.

The rearrangement uses TRBV2 and TRBJ1-3, with 7 bases fitting TRBD1. The CDR3 sequence is 13 residues long. V lost 4 bases to trimming and J lost 3 bases; unmatched junction nucleotides: 0. Germline V gene sequence: CDR1 SNHLY, CDR2 FYNNEI. CDR3 in DNA: TGTGCCAGCAGTGGGACAGGTGGAAACACCATATATTTT. The encoded protein is CASSGTGGNTIYF.

This clone was found once. V usage is TRBV28 and J usage is TRBJ2-1, with TRBD2 as a possible D gene (6 bases). Germline-derived CDR1 and CDR2 are MDHEN and SYDVKM. The length of the CDR3 is 15 residues. V was shortened by 3 bases and J by 1 base, with 10 bases between the two germline ends. In nucleotides, the CDR3 is TGTGCCAGCAGTTTGGGGGGACCTTCCTACAATGAGCAGTTCTTC. It translates to CASSLGGPSYNEQFF.

There are a few counts of this clone. The rearrangement links TRBV27 to TRBJ2-2; D perhaps matches TRBD1 (6 bases). The CDR3 consists of 14 residues. Germline loops: CDR1 MNHEY, CDR2 SMNVEV (reference sequence). V was shortened by 6 bases and J by 5 bases, with 13 bases between the two germline ends. CDR3 coding DNA: TGTGCCAGCAGACAGGGCTTTTCTACCGGGGAGCTGTTTTTT. Its translation: CASRQGFSTGELFF.

The CDR3: CASSVEAGEADTQYF. The CDR3, as DNA: TGTGCCAGCAGCGTAGAGGCGGGAGAGGCAGATACGCAGTATTTT. The chain is built from TRBV9 and TRBJ2-3; 7 nucleotides align to TRBD2. The ends lost 0 bases at V and 4 bases at J; junction bases unmatched: 5. Looked up from germline, CDR1 is SGDLS and CDR2 is YYNGEE. The CDR3 contains 15 residues.

The gene calls are TRBV24-1 and TRBJ2-1; 8 bases align to TRBD1. The CDR3 is 14 residues long. Germline assignment: CDR1 KGHDR and CDR2 SFDVKD. V trimming: 4 bases; J trimming: 7 bases; junction bases outside the gene matches: 5. The CDR3 spells CATSETGAGNEQFF. DNA for the CDR3: TGTGCCACCAGTGAGACAGGGGCCGGGAATGAGCAGTTCTTC.

The chain employs TRBV29-1 and TRBJ1-1; 9 bases are a match to TRBD1. From germline, CDR1 is SQVTM and CDR2 ANQGSEA. The ends lost 7 bases at V and 6 bases at J; junction bases unmatched: 9. CDR3 length: 13 residues. CDR3 in DNA: TGCAGCGGTGGACGACAGGGGGACCCTGAAGCTTTCTTT. Its protein is CSGGRQGDPEAFF. Using reference TRBV29-1 and TRBJ1-1 for the parts outside the CDR3, the full variable domain is SAVISQKPSRDICQRGTSLTIQCQVDSQVTMMFWYRQQPGQSLTLIATANQGSEATYESGFVIDKFPISRPNLTFSTLTVSNMSPEDSSIYLCSGGRQGDPEAFFGQGTRLTVV.

The chain links TRBV9 to TRBJ2-1; 10 bases are a match to TRBD2. Trimming at V came to 2 bases and at J to 1 base, leaving 0 bases not matched to a gene. CDR1 and CDR2 (germline): SGDLS, YYNGEE. CDR3 length: 15 residues. In DNA, the CDR3 is TGTGCCAGCAGCGTTAGCGGGAGGTCCTACAATGAGCAGTTCTTC. It codes for CASSVSGRSYNEQFF. The full variable domain, with the rest looked up from reference TRBV9 and TRBJ2-1, is DSGVTQTPKHLITATGQRVTLRCSPRSGDLSVYWYQQSLDQGLQFLIQYYNGEERAKGNILERFSAQQFPDLHSELNLSSLELGDSALYFCASSVSGRSYNEQFFGPGTRLTVL.

The CDR3 region is CASSRVASGLYNEQFF. The CDR3 DNA is TGTGCCAGCAGTCGAGTAGCTAGCGGGCTTTACAATGAGCAGTTCTTC. The chain combines TRBV6-6 with TRBJ2-1; 8 nucleotides agree with TRBD2. The junction had 10 bases not matched to a gene; V was cut back by 5 bases and J by 4 bases. The CDR3 contains 16 residues. Germline V lookup: CDR1 MNHNY, CDR2 SVGAGI (reference sequence).

This chain's CDR3 is CASSEGPGQGVFSNQPQHF. Here the CDR3 DNA reads TGTGCCAGCAGTGAAGGACCGGGACAGGGGGTCTTTAGCAATCAGCCCCAGCATTTT. The chain recombines TRBV2 with TRBJ1-5; TRBD1 matches at 11 bases. CDR1 is SNHLY and CDR2 is FYNNEI in the germline V gene. This CDR3 is 19 amino acids long. V was clipped by 1 base and J by 0 bases; unmatched bases: 8. The whole variable domain, remainder taken from reference TRBV2 and TRBJ1-5, is EPEVTQTPSHQVTQMGQEVILRCVPISNHLYFYWYRQILGQKVEFLVSFYNNEISEKSEIFDDQFSVERPDGSNFTLKIRSTKLEDSAMYFCASSEGPGQGVFSNQPQHFGDGTRLSIL.

The chain has TRBV7-8 and TRBJ1-6; 7 bases agree with TRBD1. Germline-derived CDR1 and CDR2 are SGHVS and FQNEAQ. The CDR3 loop spans 15 amino acids. V gave up 3 bases and J gave up 7 bases; unmatched junction bases: 6. The CDR3 spells CASSFSQDRNSPLHF. The CDR3 DNA reads TGTGCCAGCAGCTTTTCTCAGGACAGGAATTCACCCCTCCACTTT.

This clone was seen a few times. This chain uses TRBV13 with TRBJ2-2; 12 nucleotides match TRBD2. The J segment lost 4 bases and the V segment lost 4 bases, leaving 4 bases of the junction unmatched. Germline-derived CDR1 and CDR2 are PRHDT and FYEKMQ (reference sequence). This CDR3 spans 16 amino acids. CDR3: CASSSRLAGATGELFF. The DNA for the CDR3 is TGTGCCAGCAGCTCCCGACTAGCGGGAGCCACCGGGGAGCTGTTTTTT.

This sequence joins TRBV28 and TRBJ1-4; TRBD1 aligns across 9 bases. The CDR3 length is 14 residues. Trimming cost V 6 bases and J 8 bases; bases outside gene matches: 7. The V gene's germline CDR1 is MDHEN and CDR2 SYDVKM. CDR3 sequence reads: CASRHYRGQEKLFF. The DNA for the CDR3 is TGTGCCAGCAGACATTACAGGGGGCAAGAAAAACTGTTTTTT.